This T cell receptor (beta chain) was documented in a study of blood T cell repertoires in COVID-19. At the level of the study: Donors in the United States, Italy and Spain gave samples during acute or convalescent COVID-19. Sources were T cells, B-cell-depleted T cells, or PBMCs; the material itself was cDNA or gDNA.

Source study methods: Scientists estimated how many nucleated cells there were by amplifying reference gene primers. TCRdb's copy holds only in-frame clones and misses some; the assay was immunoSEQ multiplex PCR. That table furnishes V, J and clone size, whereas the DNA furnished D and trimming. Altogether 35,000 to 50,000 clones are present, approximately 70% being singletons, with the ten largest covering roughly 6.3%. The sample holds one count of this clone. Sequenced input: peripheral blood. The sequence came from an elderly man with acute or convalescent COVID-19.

The CDR3 loop is CAIKGETGKPGVSYEQYF. The CDR3 DNA reads as TGTGCCATCAAGGGGGAGACAGGGAAGCCCGGTGTTTCCTACGAGCAGTACTTC. The chain couples TRBV10-3 to TRBJ2-7, with 7 nucleotides matching TRBD1. In germline, CDR1 is ENHRY, CDR2 SYGVKD. With V trimmed by 7 bases and J by 1 base, 19 bases remained unmatched. The CDR3 consists of 18 residues.